The 25 T cell receptor beta chains below come from one sample, sequenced in a study of blood T cells in healthy people across ages. The use of a sample-barcoded 5' primer and a J-beta primer mix characterized a second PCR of about 7 to 12 cycles. Each CDR3 protein is one row after TCRdb ran MiXCR on the 5' RACE reads. This table holds 1.5 million to 2 million distinct CDR3 sequences, 35% to 50% found once. The specimen sequenced was blood. The receptors here all came from a human donor in good health.

The chain joins TRBV7-2 to TRBJ2-1; 9 nucleotides align to TRBD2. J lost 9 bases, V lost 2 bases, and 2 bases had no gene match. The CDR3 loop spans 13 amino acids. In germline, CDR1 is SGHTA, CDR2 FQGNSA. CDR3 DNA sequence: TGTGCCAGCAGCTTATGGCGGGGGGGTGAGCAGTTCTTC. Its translation is CASSLWRGGEQFF.

This clonotype was counted only a few times. The chain combines TRBV20-1 with TRBJ1-5; 7 nucleotides match TRBD1. The CDR3 extends over 12 amino acids. Germline assignment: CDR1 DFQATT and CDR2 SNEGSKA (reference sequence). The J segment lost 4 bases and the V segment lost 7 bases, leaving 4 bases of the junction unmatched. CDR3 sequence reads: CSGYRGNQPQHF. CDR3 in DNA: TGCAGTGGGTACAGGGGAAATCAGCCCCAGCATTTT.

J is TRBJ1-6 and V is TRBV10-3; a weak D match, TRBD1 (6 bases). Trimming stripped 10 bases from V and 7 bases from J, with 14 bases between. There are 13 residues in the CDR3. The germline V gene has CDR1 ENHRY and CDR2 SYGVKD. CDR3 sequence reads: CASRMDRNSPLHF. The CDR3 coding sequence is TGTGCCAGCCGAATGGACAGAAATTCACCCCTCCACTTT.

The chain recombines TRBV11-2 with TRBJ2-7; 8 bases agree with TRBD1. The germline CDR1 and CDR2 sequences are SGHAT and FQNNGV. Trimming cost V 8 bases and J 2 bases; bases outside gene matches: 5. The length of the CDR3 is 13 residues. The CDR3 DNA is TGTGCCAGCTCAATCAGGGGGCCCTACGAGCAGTACTTC. Its translation: CASSIRGPYEQYF.

The rearrangement uses TRBV20-1 and TRBJ2-1; TRBD2 matches at 10 bases. V shed 0 bases, J shed 7 bases, and the junction held 9 bases outside the gene matches. The germline V gene encodes CDR1 DFQATT and CDR2 SNEGSKA (reference sequence). The CDR3 is 16 residues long. Written as DNA, the CDR3 is TGCAGTGCTAGAGATCCCCAGCGGGGGGGCCCGAATGAGCAGTTCTTC. Residues: CSARDPQRGGPNEQFF.

The genes are TRBV2 and TRBJ1-5; the D gene is possibly TRBD1 (5 bases). The CDR3 length is 16 residues. The V gene lost 7 bases and the J gene lost 2 bases, with 18 bases spanning the gap. Germline V CDR1 and CDR2: SNHLY, FYNNEI. CDR3 sequence: CASTNRKGFGNQPQHF. For the CDR3, the DNA is TGTGCCAGCACAAATCGGAAGGGGTTTGGCAATCAGCCCCAGCATTTT.

There are many counts of this clonotype. The V gene is TRBV5-1, the J gene TRBJ2-7; D gene uncertain. V lost 3 bases and J 0 bases, leaving 10 bases between the germline ends. Germline CDR1 SGHRS, CDR2 YFSETQ. The CDR3 spans 14 residues. CDR3 in amino acids: CASSSWTGSYEQYF. The DNA for the CDR3 is TGCGCCAGCAGCTCGTGGACGGGCTCCTACGAGCAGTACTTC.

The chain combines TRBV7-2 with TRBJ2-3, with D perhaps TRBD2 (5 bases). The CDR3 length is 16 residues. Germline V gene sequence: CDR1 SGHTA, CDR2 FQGNSA. Trimming removed 6 bases at V and 4 bases at J, with 20 bases between. The CDR3 loop is CASRARLTRESDTQYF. Written as DNA, the CDR3 is TGTGCCAGCAGGGCCCGACTTACTAGAGAGTCAGATACGCAGTATTTT.

As regards this clonotype: The junction departs from germline at one end; a sequencing error may be responsible. The chain recombines TRBV4-3 with TRBJ1-3, with D tentatively TRBD1 (5 bases). There are 15 residues in the CDR3. The germline V gene encodes CDR1 LGHNA and CDR2 YSLEER. DNA of the CDR3: TGCGCCAGCAGCCAAGATCTAACAGGCGGAAACACCATGTATTTT. Translation: CASSQDLTGGNTMYF.

The chain couples TRBV12-3 or TRBV12-4 to TRBJ1-1, with D possibly being TRBD1 (5 bases). The CDR3 has 11 amino acids. V gave up 8 bases and J gave up 11 bases, with 15 bases separating them. The CDR3 nucleotides are TGTGCCAGCTCGTTGGGACCGATCGCTTTCTTT. This translates into CASSLGPIAFF.

The chain combines TRBV9 with TRBJ1-5; D unresolved. Germline loops: CDR1 SGDLS, CDR2 YYNGEE. The CDR3 covers 13 residues. Deletions cut 0 bases from V and 7 bases from J, with 8 bases between. The CDR3 DNA reads TGTGCCAGCAGCGTAGAAGACGGACAGCCCCAGCATTTT. Amino acids: CASSVEDGQPQHF.

The chain uses TRBV29-1 and TRBJ1-2, with TRBD1 matching over 9 bases. Trimming cost V 5 bases and J 4 bases; bases outside gene matches: 5. This CDR3 region has 13 residues. Per the germline V gene, CDR1 is SQVTM and CDR2 is ANQGSEA. Written as DNA, the CDR3 is TGCAGCGTTTCAACAGGGGGCTCCTATGGCTACACCTTC. Protein: CSVSTGGSYGYTF.

CDR3 DNA sequence: TGTGCCAGCAGCTCGGACAGGGGTGGAGGTGATACGCAGTATTTT. It is translated as CASSSDRGGGDTQYF. The J gene is TRBJ2-3, the V gene TRBV13; 9 bases are shared with TRBD1. The junction had 8 bases not matched to a gene; V was cut back by 4 bases and J by 6 bases. The CDR3 consists of 15 residues. Germline V lookup: CDR1 PRHDT, CDR2 FYEKMQ (reference sequence).

V gene TRBV28 combines with J gene TRBJ1-2, with a tentative D call TRBD1 (5 bases). The germline CDR1 and CDR2 sequences are MDHEN and SYDVKM. The CDR3 extends over 12 amino acids. Trimming took 7 bases from V and 8 from J, leaving 14 bases between them. The CDR3 DNA reads TGTGCCAGCAAACCTCGGAAGGGGGGCTACACCTTC. Translated, it gives CASKPRKGGYTF.

In the case of this clonotype: Its ends do not fully match the called genes, so a read error is possible. This sequence joins TRBV7-9 and TRBJ2-2; 8 bases line up with TRBD1. This CDR3 comprises 13 residues. The germline CDR1 and CDR2 sequences are SEHNR and FQNEAQ (reference sequence). The CDR3 coding sequence is TGTGCCGGCAGCAAGACAGGGGCCGGGGAGCTGTTTTTT. It yields the protein CAGSKTGAGELFF.

This clonotype was recorded a few times. The CDR3 DNA reads as TGTGCCAGCGGGATTACACCGAGTGAGCAGTTCTTC. Protein: CASGITPSEQFF. The genes are TRBV6-2 or TRBV6-3 and TRBJ2-1; D gene uncertain. CDR3 length: 12 residues. The V end was cut by 8 bases, the J end by 9 bases, with 14 bases between. Germline CDR1 reads MNHEY; CDR2 reads SVGEGT.

This clonotype was seen once. This chain links TRBV2 with TRBJ2-4; maybe TRBD2 (6 bases). Germline CDR1 SNHLY, CDR2 FYNNEI. This CDR3 is built from 15 residues. The V and J ends lost 3 bases and 2 bases respectively, with 11 bases between them. The CDR3 DNA reads as TGTGCCAGCAGTGAGGAGGGATATACCAAAAACATTCAGTACTTC. Its protein product is CASSEEGYTKNIQYF.

This clonotype showed up just a few times. The chain joins TRBV7-2 to TRBJ1-6; no clear D. The CDR3 consists of 16 residues. Trimming left V 4 bases short and J 6 bases short, with 16 bases between. Germline CDR1 SGHTA, CDR2 FQGNSA. The CDR3 is CASSSQPTKGNSPLHF. CDR3 nucleotides: TGTGCCAGCAGCTCCCAACCGACTAAGGGTAATTCACCCCTCCACTTT.

In this sample, this clonotype turned up a few times. The chain combines TRBV7-3 with TRBJ2-1, with 9 bases aligning to TRBD1. The V and J ends lost 4 bases and 8 bases, in that order; junction bases with no gene match: 6. Germline CDR1 SGHTA, CDR2 FQGTGA. This CDR3 is 14 amino acids long. As DNA, the CDR3 is TGTGCCAGCAGCTCCGTGGGACAGGGCTATGAGCAGTTCTTC. As protein: CASSSVGQGYEQFF.

This chain uses TRBV4-1 with TRBJ1-1; D is ambiguous. The CDR3 length is 13 residues. The germline gives CDR1 MGHRA, CDR2 YSYEKL. Trimming removed 3 bases at V and 7 bases at J, with 12 bases between. The CDR3 DNA is TGCGCCAGCAGCCAGGACCCAGCGAGTGAAGCTTTCTTT. As protein: CASSQDPASEAFF.

The chain is built from TRBV7-2 and TRBJ2-7; the D gene is possibly TRBD1 (6 bases). V gave up 5 bases and J gave up 2 bases, with 16 bases separating them. This CDR3 has 15 residues. Germline V gene sequence: CDR1 SGHTA, CDR2 FQGNSA. As DNA, the CDR3 is TGTGCCAGCAGCCCAAGATCACAGGGCCCCTACGAGCAGTACTTC. Amino acids: CASSPRSQGPYEQYF.

This clonotype was counted a few times. V is TRBV12-3 or TRBV12-4 and J is TRBJ1-6; TRBD1 is a possible D gene (5 bases). This CDR3 region has 13 residues. Trimming cost V 5 bases and J 13 bases, with 15 bases left between them. The CDR3 is CASSPRMTAPLHF. The CDR3 bases are TGTGCCAGCAGTCCCCGAATGACAGCTCCCCTCCACTTT.

The chain uses TRBV6-6 and TRBJ2-3; D unresolved. Trimming left V 3 bases short and J 2 bases short, with 12 bases between. The CDR3 is 15 residues long. Germline CDR1 reads MNHNY; CDR2 reads SVGAGI (reference sequence). Here the CDR3 DNA reads TGTGCCAGCAGTTATGGGCACCCAGACACAGATACGCAGTATTTT. Protein sequence: CASSYGHPDTDTQYF.

V is TRBV3-1 and J is TRBJ2-7; D gene uncertain. Germline CDR1 and CDR2: LGHDT and YNNKEL (reference sequence). CDR3 length: 15 amino acids. The ends were cut back, 3 bases at V and 0 bases at J, with 12 bases in the middle. The CDR3 protein is CASSHLWTSSYEQYF. CDR3 bases: TGTGCCAGCAGCCACCTCTGGACCAGCTCCTACGAGCAGTACTTC.

This clonotype was counted only a few times. The rearrangement links TRBV24-1 to TRBJ2-1; 9 bases fit TRBD1. Germline CDR1 is KGHDR and CDR2 is SFDVKD. There are 16 residues in the CDR3. J was trimmed by 4 bases and V by 4 bases; bases with no gene match: 7. The CDR3 nucleotides are TGTGCCACCAGTGACGACAGGGGGAAGGGTTACAATGAGCAGTTCTTC. Its protein is CATSDDRGKGYNEQFF.